This TCR beta chain is from a study of prognosis after radiotherapy for stage I lung cancer. Trimming took 7 bases from V and 2 from J, leaving 15 bases between them. CDR1 and CDR2 (germline): SNHLY, FYNNEI. There are 14 residues in the CDR3. This clonotype has ten or more counts. Genomic DNA was the source, and TCR beta CDR3 was amplified from it by two-round multiplex PCR. Initially, in first-round PCR, primers specific to each TRBV and TRBJ gene were used. TCRdb analysed the multiplex PCR reads with MiXCR anew, one entry per CDR3 protein. The sample contains 30,000 to 40,000 distinct CDR3 sequences, approximately 35% of which appear only once.

The sample consisted of PBMCs, taken before or after stereotactic body radiation therapy (not recorded which). The rearrangement links TRBV2 to TRBJ2-7; D remains ambiguous. The receptor's source is a donor aged 50 or older with non-small cell lung cancer. CDR3 nucleotides: TGTGCCAGCAAACAAAGCCCAGGTACCTACGAGCAGTACTTC. Translating gives CASKQSPGTYEQYF.